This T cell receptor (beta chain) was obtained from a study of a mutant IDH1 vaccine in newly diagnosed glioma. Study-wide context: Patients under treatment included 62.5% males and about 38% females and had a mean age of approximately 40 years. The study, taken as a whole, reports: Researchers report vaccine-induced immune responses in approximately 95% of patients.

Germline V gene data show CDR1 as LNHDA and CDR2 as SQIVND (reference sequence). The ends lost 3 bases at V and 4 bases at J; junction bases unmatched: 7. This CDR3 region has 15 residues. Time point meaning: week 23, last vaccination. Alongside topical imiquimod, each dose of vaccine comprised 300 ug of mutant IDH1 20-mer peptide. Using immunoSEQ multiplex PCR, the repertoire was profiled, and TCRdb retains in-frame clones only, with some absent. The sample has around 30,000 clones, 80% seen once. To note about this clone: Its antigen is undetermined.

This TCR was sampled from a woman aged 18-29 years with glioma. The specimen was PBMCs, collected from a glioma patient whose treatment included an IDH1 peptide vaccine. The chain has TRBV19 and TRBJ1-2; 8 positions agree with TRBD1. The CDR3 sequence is CASSISGGGSYGYTF. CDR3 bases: TGTGCCAGTAGTATCTCAGGGGGCGGATCCTATGGCTACACCTTC.